This T cell receptor beta chain was retrieved from a study of blood T cell repertoires in COVID-19. Study-level information: Collection of acute and convalescent COVID-19 samples took place in the United States, Italy and Spain.

TCRdb's copy holds only in-frame clones and misses some; the assay was immunoSEQ multiplex PCR. The sample has 70,000 or so clones; over 65% are singletons. Germline V lookup: CDR1 MNHEY, CDR2 SVGAGI. This CDR3 is 15 amino acids long. V was shortened by 5 bases and J by 4 bases, with 18 bases between the two germline ends. The J gene is TRBJ2-7, the V gene TRBV6-5, with D perhaps matching TRBD2 (5 bases). This clonotype was obtained from a human donor in a cohort sampled during active COVID-19. Source material: peripheral blood. CDR3 sequence: CASSNEGALTYEQYF. The CDR3 DNA reads as TGTGCCAGCAGTAACGAGGGCGCCTTGACGTACGAGCAGTACTTC.